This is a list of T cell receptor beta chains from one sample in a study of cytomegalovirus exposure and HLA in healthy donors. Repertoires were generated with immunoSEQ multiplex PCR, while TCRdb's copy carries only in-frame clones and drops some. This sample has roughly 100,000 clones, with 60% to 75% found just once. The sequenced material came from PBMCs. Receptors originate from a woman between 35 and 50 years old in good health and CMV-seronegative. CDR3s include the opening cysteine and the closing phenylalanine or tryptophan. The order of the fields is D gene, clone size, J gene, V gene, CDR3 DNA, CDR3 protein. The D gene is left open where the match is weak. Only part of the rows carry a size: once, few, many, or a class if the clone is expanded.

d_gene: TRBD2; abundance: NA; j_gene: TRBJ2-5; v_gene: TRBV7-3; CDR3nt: TGTGCCAGCAGCTTGGGGAGCGGGGGCGGGACCCAGTACTTC; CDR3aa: CASSLGSGGGTQYF
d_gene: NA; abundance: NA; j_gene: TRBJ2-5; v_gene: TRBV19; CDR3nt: TGTGCCAGTAGTGGTGGGGGCCTCCAAGAGACCCAGTACTTC; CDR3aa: CASSGGGLQETQYF
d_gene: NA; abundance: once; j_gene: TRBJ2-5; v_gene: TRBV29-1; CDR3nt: TGCAGCGTTTCGCCACAGGGCGGGGAGACCCAGTACTTC; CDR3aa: CSVSPQGGETQYF
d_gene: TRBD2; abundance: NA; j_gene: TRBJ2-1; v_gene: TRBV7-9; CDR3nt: TGTTCCAGCAGCCCTAGCGGAAGCTCCTACAATGAGCAGTTCTTC; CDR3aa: CSSSPSGSSYNEQFF
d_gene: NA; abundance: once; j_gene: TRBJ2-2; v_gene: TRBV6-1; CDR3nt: TGTGCCACCAACTTGGCCAGGGGCACCGGGGAGCTGTTTTTT; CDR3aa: CATNLARGTGELFF
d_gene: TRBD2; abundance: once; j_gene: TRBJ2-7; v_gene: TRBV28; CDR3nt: TGTGCCAGCAGTTTAACTATAGCGGGAGGGGGGGAGCAGTACTTC; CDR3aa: CASSLTIAGGGEQYF
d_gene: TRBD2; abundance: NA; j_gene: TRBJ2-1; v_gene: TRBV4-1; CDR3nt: TGCGCCAGCAGCCAAGAGTCTAGCGGGGGACGGCATGAGCAGTTCTTC; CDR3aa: CASSQESSGGRHEQFF
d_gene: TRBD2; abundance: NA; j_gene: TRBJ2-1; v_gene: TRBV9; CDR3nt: TGTGCCAGCAGCGTAGACGCGACTAGCGGCTATAATGAGCAGTTCTTC; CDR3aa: CASSVDATSGYNEQFF
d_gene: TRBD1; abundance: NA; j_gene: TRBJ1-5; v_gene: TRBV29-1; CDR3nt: TGCAGCGTTGCAGGGGGCCGGGATCAGCCCCAGCATTTT; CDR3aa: CSVAGGRDQPQHF
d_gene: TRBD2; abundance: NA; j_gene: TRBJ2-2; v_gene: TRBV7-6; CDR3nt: TGTGCCAGCAGCCTAAGACTAGCGGAAAACACCGGGGAGCTGTTTTTT; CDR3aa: CASSLRLAENTGELFF
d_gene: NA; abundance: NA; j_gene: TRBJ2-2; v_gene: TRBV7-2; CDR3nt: TGTGCCAGCAGCTTAGGGCTTTACACCGGGGAGCTGTTTTTT; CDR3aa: CASSLGLYTGELFF
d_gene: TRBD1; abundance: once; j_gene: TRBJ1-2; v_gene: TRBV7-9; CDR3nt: TGTTCCAGCAGCCTCCGACAGGGTGGCTATGGCTACACCTTC; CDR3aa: CSSSLRQGGYGYTF
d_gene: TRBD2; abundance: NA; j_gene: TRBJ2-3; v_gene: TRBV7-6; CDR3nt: TGTGCCAGCAGCGGGACTAGCGGGGGAGCAGATACGCAGTATTTT; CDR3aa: CASSGTSGGADTQYF